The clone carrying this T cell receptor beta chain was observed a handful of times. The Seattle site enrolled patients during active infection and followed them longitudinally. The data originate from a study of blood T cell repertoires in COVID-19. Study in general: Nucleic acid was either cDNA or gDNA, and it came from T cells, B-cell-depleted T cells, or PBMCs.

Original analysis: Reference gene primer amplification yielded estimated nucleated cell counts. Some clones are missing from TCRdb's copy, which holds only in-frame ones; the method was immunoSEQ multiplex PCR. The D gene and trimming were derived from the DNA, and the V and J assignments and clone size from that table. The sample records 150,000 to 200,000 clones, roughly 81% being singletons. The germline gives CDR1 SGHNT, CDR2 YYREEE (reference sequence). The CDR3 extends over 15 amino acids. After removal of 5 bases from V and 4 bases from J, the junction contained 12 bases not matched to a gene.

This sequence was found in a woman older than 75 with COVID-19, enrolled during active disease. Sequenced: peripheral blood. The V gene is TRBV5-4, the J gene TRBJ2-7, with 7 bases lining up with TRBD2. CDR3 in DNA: TGTGCCAGCAGAACGGGCGGGGGAGCTGGTTACGAGCAGTACTTC. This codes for CASRTGGGAGYEQYF.